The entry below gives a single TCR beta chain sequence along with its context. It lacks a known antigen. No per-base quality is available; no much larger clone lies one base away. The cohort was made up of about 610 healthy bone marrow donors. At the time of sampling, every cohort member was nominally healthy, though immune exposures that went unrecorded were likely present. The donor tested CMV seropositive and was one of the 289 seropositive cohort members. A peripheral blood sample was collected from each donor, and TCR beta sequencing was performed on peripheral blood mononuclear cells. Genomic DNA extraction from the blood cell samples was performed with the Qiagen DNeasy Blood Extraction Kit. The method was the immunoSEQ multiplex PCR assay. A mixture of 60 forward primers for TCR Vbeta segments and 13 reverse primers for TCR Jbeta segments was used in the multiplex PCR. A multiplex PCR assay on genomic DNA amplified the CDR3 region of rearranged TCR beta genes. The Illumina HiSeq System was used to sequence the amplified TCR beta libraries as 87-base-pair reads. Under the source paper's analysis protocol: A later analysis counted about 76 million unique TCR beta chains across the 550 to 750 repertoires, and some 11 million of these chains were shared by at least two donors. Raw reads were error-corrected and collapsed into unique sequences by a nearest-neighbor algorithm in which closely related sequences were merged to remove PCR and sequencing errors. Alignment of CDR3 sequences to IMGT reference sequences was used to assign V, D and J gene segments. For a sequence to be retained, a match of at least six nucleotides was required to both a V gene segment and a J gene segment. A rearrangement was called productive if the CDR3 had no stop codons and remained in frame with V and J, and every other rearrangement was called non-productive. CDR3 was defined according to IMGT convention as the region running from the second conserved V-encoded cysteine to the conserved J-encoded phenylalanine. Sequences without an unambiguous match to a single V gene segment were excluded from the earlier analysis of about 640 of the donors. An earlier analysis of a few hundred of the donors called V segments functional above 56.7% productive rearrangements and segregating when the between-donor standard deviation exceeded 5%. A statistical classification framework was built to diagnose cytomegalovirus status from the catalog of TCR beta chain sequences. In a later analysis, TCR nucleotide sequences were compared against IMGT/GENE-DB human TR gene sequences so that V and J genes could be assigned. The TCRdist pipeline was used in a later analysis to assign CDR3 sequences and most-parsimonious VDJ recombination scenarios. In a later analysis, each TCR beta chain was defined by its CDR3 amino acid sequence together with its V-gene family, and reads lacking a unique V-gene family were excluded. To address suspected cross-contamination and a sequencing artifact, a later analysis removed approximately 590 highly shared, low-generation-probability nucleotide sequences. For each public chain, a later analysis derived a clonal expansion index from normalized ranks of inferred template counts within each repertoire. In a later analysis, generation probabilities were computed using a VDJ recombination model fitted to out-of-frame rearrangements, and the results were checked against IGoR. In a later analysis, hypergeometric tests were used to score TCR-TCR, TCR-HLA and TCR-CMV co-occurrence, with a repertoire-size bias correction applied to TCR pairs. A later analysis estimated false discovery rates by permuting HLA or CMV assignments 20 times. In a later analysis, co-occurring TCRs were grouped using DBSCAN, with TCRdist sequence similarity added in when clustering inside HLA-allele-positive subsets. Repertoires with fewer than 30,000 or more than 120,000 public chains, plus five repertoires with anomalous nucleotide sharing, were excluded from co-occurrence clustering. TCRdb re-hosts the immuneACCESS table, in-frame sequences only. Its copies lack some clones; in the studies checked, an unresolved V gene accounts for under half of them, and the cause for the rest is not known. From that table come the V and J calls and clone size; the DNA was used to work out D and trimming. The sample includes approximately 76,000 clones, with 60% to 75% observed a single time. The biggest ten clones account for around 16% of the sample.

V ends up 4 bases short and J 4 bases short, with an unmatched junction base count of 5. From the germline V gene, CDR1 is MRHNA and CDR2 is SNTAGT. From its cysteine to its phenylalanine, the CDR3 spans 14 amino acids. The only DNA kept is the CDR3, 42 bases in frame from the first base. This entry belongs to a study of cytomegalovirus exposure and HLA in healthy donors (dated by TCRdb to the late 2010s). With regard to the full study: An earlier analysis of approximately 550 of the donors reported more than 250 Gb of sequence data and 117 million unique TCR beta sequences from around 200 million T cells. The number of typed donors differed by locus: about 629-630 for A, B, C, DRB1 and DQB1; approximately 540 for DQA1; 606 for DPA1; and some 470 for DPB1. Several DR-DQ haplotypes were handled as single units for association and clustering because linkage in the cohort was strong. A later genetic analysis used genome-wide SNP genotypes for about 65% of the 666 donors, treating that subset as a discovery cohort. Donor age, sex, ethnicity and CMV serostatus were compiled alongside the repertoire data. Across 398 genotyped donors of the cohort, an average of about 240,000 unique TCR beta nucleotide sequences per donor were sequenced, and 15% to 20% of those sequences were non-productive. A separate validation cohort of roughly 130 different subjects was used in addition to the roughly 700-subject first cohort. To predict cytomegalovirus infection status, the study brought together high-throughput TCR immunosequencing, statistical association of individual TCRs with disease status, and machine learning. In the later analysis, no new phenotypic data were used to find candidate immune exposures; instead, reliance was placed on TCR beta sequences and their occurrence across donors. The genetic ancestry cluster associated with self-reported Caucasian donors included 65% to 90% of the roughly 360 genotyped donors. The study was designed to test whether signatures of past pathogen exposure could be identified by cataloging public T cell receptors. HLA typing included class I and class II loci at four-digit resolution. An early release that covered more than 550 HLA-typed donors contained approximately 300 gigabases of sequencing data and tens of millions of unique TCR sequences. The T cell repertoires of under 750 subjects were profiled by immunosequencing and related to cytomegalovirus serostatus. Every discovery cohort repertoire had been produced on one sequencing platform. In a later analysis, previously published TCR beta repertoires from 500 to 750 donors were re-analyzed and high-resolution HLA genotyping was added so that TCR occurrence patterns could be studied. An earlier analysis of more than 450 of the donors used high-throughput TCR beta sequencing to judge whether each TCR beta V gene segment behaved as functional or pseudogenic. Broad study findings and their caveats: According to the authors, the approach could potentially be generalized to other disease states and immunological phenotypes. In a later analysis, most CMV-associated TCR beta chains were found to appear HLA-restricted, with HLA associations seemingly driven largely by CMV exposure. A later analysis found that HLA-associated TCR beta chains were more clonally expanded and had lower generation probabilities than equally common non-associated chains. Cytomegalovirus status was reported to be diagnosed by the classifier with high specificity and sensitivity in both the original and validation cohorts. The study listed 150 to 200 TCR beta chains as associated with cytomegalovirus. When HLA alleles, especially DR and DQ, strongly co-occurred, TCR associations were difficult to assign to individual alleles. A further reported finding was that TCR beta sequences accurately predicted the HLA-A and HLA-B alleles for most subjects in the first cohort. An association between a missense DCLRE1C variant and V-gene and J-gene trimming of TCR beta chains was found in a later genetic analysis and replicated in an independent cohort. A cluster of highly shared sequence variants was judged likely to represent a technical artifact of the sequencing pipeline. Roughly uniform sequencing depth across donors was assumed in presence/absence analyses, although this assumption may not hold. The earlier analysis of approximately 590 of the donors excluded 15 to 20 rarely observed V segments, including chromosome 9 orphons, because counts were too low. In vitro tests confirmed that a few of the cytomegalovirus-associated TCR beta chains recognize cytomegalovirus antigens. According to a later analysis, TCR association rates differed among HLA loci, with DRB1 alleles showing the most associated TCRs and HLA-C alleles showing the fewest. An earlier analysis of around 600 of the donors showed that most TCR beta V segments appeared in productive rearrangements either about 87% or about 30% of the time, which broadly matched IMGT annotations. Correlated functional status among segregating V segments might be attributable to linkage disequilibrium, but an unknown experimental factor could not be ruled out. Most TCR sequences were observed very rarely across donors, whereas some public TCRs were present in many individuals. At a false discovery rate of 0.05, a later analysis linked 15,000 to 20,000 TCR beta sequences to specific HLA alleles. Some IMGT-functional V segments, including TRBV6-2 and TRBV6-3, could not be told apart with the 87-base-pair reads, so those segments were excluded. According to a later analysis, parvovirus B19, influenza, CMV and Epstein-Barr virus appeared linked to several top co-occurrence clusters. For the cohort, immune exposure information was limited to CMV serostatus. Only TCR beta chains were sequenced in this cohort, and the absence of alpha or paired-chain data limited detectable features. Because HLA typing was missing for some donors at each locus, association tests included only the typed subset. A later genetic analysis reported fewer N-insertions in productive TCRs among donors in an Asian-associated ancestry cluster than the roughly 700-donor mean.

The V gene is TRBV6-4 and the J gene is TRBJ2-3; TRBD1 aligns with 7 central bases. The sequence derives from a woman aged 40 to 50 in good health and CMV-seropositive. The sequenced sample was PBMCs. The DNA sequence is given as TGTGCCAGCAGTGTCAACAGGGGTGCAGATACGCAGTATTTT. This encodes CASSVNRGADTQYF.